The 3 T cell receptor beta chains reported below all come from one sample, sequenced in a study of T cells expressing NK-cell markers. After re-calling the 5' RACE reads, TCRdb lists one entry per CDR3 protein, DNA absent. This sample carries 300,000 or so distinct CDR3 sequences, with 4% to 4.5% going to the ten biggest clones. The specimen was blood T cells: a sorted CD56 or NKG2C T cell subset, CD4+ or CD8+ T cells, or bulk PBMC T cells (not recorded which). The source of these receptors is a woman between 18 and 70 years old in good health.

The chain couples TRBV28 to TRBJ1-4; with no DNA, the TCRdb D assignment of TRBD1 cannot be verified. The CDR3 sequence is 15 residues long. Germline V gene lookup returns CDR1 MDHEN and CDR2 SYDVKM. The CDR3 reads CASSLLQGLGEKLFF.

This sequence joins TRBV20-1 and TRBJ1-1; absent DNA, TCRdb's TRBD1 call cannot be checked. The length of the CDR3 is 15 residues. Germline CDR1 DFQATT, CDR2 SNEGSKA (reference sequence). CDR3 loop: CSARPGWGLNTEAFF.

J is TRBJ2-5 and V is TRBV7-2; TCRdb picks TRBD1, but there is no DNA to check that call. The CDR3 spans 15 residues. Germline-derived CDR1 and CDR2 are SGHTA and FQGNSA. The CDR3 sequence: CASSLERGYVETQYF.